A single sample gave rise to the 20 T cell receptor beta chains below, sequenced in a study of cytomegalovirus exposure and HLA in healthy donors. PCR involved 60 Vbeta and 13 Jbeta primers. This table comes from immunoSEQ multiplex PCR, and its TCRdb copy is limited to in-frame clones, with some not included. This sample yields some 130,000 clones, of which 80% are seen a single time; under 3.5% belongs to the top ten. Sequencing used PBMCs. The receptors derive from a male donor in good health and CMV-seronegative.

CDR3 DNA: TGTGCCAGCAGCAGGAGGCTCCAGGGGAACAATCAGCCCCAGCATTTT. Its protein product is CASSRRLQGNNQPQHF. The chain carries TRBV27 and TRBJ1-5; D is possibly TRBD1 (6 bases). This CDR3 contains 16 residues. Deletions cut 6 bases from V and 3 bases from J, with 18 bases between. Germline CDR1 is MNHEY and CDR2 is SMNVEV (reference sequence).

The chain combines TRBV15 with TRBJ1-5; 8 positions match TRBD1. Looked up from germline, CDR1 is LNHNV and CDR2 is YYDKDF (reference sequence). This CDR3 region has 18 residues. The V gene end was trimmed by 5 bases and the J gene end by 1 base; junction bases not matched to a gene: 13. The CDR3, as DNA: TGTGCCACCAGCTCTCCCCGACAGGGGTGGAGCAGCAATCAGCCCCAGCATTTT. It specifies CATSSPRQGWSSNQPQHF.

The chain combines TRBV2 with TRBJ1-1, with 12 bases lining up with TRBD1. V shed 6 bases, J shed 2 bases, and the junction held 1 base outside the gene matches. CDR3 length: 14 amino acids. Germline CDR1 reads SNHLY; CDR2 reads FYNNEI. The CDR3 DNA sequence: TGTGCCAGCAGCGGGACAGGGGGCAACACTGAAGCTTTCTTT. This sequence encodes CASSGTGGNTEAFF.

CDR3 in DNA: TGCGCCAGCAGCGGGGGACTAGCGAGACACGAGCAGTACTTC. Translated: CASSGGLARHEQYF. This chain joins TRBV5-1 and TRBJ2-7; TRBD2 agrees at 10 bases. V shed 4 bases and J 5 bases; nucleotides not matched to a gene: 6. CDR3 length equals 14 residues. CDR1 and CDR2 from the germline V gene are SGHRS and YFSETQ.

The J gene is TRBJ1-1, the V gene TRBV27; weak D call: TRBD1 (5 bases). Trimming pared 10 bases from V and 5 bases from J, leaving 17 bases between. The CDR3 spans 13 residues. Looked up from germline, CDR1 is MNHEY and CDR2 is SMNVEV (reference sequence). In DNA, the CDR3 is TGTGCCACTCGGGGGGGACGTTGGACTGAAGCTTTCTTT. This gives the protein CATRGGRWTEAFF.

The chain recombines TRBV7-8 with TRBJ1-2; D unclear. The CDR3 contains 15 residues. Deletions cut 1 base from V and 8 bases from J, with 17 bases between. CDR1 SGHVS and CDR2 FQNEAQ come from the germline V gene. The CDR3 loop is CASSLGGKGTGGYTF. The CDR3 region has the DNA TGTGCCAGCAGCTTAGGAGGGAAGGGTACCGGGGGCTACACCTTC.

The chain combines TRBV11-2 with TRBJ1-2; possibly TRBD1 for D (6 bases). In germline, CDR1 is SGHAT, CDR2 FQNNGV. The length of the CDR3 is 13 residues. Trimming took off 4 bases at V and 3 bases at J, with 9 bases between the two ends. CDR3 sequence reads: CASSSYRDYGYTF. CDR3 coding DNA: TGTGCCAGCAGCTCCTACAGGGACTATGGCTACACCTTC.

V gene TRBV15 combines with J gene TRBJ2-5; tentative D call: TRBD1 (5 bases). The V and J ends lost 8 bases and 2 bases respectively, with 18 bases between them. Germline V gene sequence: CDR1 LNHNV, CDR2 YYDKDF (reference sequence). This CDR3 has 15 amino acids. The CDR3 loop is CATRKGDLGQETQYF. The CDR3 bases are TGTGCCACCCGAAAAGGGGATCTAGGACAAGAGACCCAGTACTTC.

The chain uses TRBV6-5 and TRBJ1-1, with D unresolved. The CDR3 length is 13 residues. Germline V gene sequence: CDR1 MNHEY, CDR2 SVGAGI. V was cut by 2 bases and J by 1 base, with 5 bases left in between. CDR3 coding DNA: TGTGCCAGCAGTTACCTAGGGAACACTGAAGCTTTCTTT. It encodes CASSYLGNTEAFF.

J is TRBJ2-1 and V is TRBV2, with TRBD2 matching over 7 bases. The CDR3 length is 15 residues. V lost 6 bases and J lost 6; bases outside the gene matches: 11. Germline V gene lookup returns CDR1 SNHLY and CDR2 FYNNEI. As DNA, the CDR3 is TGTGCCAGCAGACCCCCGGGACTACTTTCCAATGAGCAGTTCTTC. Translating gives CASRPPGLLSNEQFF.

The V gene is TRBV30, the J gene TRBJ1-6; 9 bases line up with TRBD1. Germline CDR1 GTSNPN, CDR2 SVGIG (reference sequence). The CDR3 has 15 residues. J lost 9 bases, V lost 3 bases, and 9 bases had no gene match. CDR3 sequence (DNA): TGTGCCTGGAGCCGCATGACAGGGGGTAGTTCACCCCTCCACTTT. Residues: CAWSRMTGGSSPLHF.

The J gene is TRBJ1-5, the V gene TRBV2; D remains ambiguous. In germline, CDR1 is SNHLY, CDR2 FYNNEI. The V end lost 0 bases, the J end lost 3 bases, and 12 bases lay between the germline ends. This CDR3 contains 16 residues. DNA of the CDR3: TGTGCCAGCAGTGAAGCGGGTTCGGGGTTCAATCAGCCCCAGCATTTT. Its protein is CASSEAGSGFNQPQHF.

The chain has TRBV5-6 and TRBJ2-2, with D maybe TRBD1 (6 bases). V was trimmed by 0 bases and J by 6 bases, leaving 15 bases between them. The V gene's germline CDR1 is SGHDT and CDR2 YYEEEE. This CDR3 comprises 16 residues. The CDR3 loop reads CASSLAWAGVSGELFF. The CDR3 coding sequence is TGTGCCAGCAGCTTGGCCTGGGCAGGGGTTTCCGGGGAGCTGTTTTTT.

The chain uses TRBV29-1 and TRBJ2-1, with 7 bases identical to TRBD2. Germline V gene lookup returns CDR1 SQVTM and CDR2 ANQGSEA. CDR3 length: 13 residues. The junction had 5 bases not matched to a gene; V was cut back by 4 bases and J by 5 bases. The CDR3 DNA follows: TGCAGCGTTGGCCTAGCGGATAACAATGAGCAGTTCTTC. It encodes CSVGLADNNEQFF.

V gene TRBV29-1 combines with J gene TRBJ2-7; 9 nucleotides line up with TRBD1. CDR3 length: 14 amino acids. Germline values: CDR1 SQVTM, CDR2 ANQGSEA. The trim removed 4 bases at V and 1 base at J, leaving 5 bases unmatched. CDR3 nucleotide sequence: TGCAGCGTTGCACAGGGGGCGAATTCCTACGAGCAGTACTTC. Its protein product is CSVAQGANSYEQYF.

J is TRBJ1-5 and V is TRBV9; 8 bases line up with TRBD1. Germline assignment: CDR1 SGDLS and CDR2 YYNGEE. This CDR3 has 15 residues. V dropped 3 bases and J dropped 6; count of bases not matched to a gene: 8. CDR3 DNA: TGTGCCAGCAGCGCAGGGGGCGGTGGGGGTCAGCCCCAGCATTTT. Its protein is CASSAGGGGGQPQHF.

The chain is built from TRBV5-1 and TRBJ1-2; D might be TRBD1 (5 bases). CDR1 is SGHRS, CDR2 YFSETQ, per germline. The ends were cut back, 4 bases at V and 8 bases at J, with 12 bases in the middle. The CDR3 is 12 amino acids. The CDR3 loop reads CASSGEGHGYTF. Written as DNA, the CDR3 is TGCGCCAGCAGCGGGGAGGGGCACGGCTACACCTTC.

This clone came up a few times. Written as DNA, the CDR3 is TGTGCCAGCAGTTTGCACTATAGCAATCAGCCCCAGCATTTT. Translating it yields CASSLHYSNQPQHF. This chain links TRBV27 with TRBJ1-5, with D unclear. Germline V gene data show CDR1 as MNHEY and CDR2 as SMNVEV (reference sequence). This CDR3 is built from 14 residues. V lost 3 bases, J lost 0 bases, and 6 bases lay in between.

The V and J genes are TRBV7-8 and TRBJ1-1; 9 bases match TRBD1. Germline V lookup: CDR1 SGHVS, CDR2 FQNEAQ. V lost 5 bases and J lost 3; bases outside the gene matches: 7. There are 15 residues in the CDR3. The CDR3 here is CASSLDRGLDTEAFF. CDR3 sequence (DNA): TGTGCCAGCAGCCTGGACAGGGGTTTGGACACTGAAGCTTTCTTT.

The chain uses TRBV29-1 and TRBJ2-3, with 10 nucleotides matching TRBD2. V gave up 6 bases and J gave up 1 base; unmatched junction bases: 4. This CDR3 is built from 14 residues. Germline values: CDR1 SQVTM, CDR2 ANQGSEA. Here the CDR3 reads CSVPGTSGTDTQYF. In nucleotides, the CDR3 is TGCAGCGTACCCGGGACTAGCGGCACAGATACGCAGTATTTT.